The 19 T cell receptor beta chains in this list originate from one sample, sequenced in a study of T cell repertoires in cytomegalovirus infection. Which antigens these TCRs recognize remains unknown. TCRdb analysed the reads with MiXCR anew, one entry per CDR3 protein. This table holds about 120,000 distinct CDR3 sequences, around 30% found once. This material consisted of CD8+ T cells from cultured PBMCs, taken from culture after CMV antigen stimulation. The receptors were gathered from a human donor in good health (CMV status not recorded). Some clones in this sample may be carry-over from other donors' samples.

In this sample, this clonotype turned up a few times. The chain employs TRBV7-9 and TRBJ2-1; TRBD1 matches 7 bases. This CDR3 comprises 17 residues. The germline V gene has CDR1 SEHNR and CDR2 FQNEAQ (reference sequence). The V gene end was trimmed by 4 bases and the J gene end by 4 bases; junction bases not matched to a gene: 13. This CDR3 reads CASSSPPRDRTYNEQFF. For the CDR3, the DNA is TGTGCCAGCAGCTCGCCCCCCCGGGACAGAACGTACAATGAGCAGTTCTTC.

This clonotype was seen ten or more times. The genes are TRBV7-2 and TRBJ2-2; tentative D call: TRBD1 (6 bases). The V gene's germline CDR1 is SGHTA and CDR2 FQGNSA. CDR3 length: 16 amino acids. The V end was cut by 5 bases, the J end by 2 bases, with 15 bases between. The CDR3: CASSPRTAQNTGELFF. The CDR3 DNA follows: TGTGCCAGCAGCCCGCGGACAGCCCAAAACACCGGGGAGCTGTTTTTT.

Comment on this clonotype: One end of the junction does not line up with germline, which may come from a read error. The V gene is TRBV27, the J gene TRBJ2-7; TRBD2 is a possible D gene (5 bases). This CDR3 has 14 amino acids. Germline V gene lookup returns CDR1 MNHEY and CDR2 SMNVEV (reference sequence). CDR3 protein: CGSSLGPGIDEQYF. The DNA of the CDR3 is TGTGGCAGCAGTCTAGGGCCCGGGATCGACGAGCAGTACTTC.

The CDR3 protein is CASSNQGQSEETQYF. DNA of the CDR3: TGTGCCAGCAGTAACCAAGGACAGAGTGAGGAGACCCAGTACTTC. The gene calls are TRBV6-1 and TRBJ2-5; TRBD1 is a possible D gene (6 bases). The germline V gene encodes CDR1 MNHNS and CDR2 SASEGT. The CDR3 loop spans 15 amino acids. V was shortened by 5 bases and J by 5 bases, with 18 bases between the two germline ends.

The chain recombines TRBV6-2 or TRBV6-3 with TRBJ2-1; tentatively, D is TRBD1 (5 bases). With 0 bases removed from V and 1 base from J, the gap between germline ends came to 10 bases. CDR3 size: 16 residues. Germline CDR1 reads MNHEY; CDR2 reads SVGEGT. The DNA of the CDR3 is TGTGCCAGCAGTTACTCGGACACTCTTTCCTACAATGAGCAGTTCTTC. As protein: CASSYSDTLSYNEQFF.

The chain combines TRBV6-2 or TRBV6-3 with TRBJ1-1; D uncertain. The CDR3 length is 11 residues. With 0 bases removed from V and 8 bases from J, the gap between germline ends came to 4 bases. Looked up from germline, CDR1 is MNHEY and CDR2 is SVGEGT. This CDR3 reads CASSYSMEAFF. Here the CDR3 DNA reads TGTGCCAGCAGTTACTCGATGGAAGCTTTCTTT.

The chain is built from TRBV4-3 and TRBJ1-1; no reliable D call. This CDR3 is 15 amino acids long. V was pared by 0 bases and J by 0 bases, with 8 bases between. The germline V gene encodes CDR1 LGHNA and CDR2 YSLEER. The CDR3 protein is CASSQDRLVNTEAFF. DNA for the CDR3: TGCGCCAGCAGCCAAGATCGGCTGGTGAACACTGAAGCTTTCTTT.

V is TRBV18 and J is TRBJ2-5; possible D gene TRBD2, 5 bases. The CDR3 has 14 residues. Trimming left V 6 bases short and J 5 bases short, with 16 bases between. The germline CDR1 and CDR2 sequences are KGHSH and LQKENI. The CDR3 DNA is TGTGCCAGCTCGGACCAGGCGGGCCGGGAGACCCAGTACTTC. It encodes CASSDQAGRETQYF.

V usage is TRBV19 and J usage is TRBJ1-1, with 9 nucleotides matching TRBD1. Germline V gives CDR1 LNHDA, CDR2 SQIVND (reference sequence). The junction had 12 bases not matched to a gene; V was cut back by 7 bases and J by 3 bases. The CDR3 is 16 residues long. The chain's CDR3 is CASNTPGQGSDTEAFF. CDR3 nucleotide sequence: TGTGCCAGTAACACACCGGGACAGGGTTCAGACACTGAAGCTTTCTTT.

This clonotype was recorded many times. The chain recombines TRBV7-2 with TRBJ2-1; weak D call: TRBD1 (6 bases). Germline assignment: CDR1 SGHTA and CDR2 FQGNSA. The CDR3 runs to 15 residues. The V gene lost 5 bases and the J gene lost 0 bases, with 11 bases spanning the gap. This chain's CDR3 is CASSEGVSSYNEQFF. Here the CDR3 DNA reads TGTGCCAGCAGCGAGGGGGTTAGCTCCTACAATGAGCAGTTCTTC.

The chain employs TRBV7-9 and TRBJ2-7, with 8 bases identical to TRBD1. From germline, CDR1 is SEHNR and CDR2 FQNEAQ (reference sequence). The CDR3 covers 15 residues. Losses at the gene ends were 5 bases for V and 0 bases for J; bases not matched to a gene: 6. As DNA, the CDR3 is TGTGCCAGCAGCCCTCGGCAGGGGGCCTCCTACGAGCAGTACTTC. It codes for CASSPRQGASYEQYF.

The rearrangement uses TRBV20-1 and TRBJ1-2, with a weak D call TRBD1 (5 bases). This CDR3 has 13 amino acids. Germline V CDR1 and CDR2: DFQATT, SNEGSKA (reference sequence). V lost 6 bases, J lost 3 bases, and 14 bases lay in between. Here the CDR3 DNA reads TGCAGTGCGAGCGCAGGGCGGGACTATGGCTACACCTTC. Translation gives CSASAGRDYGYTF.

This clonotype is labeled as medium-sized (0.01 to 0.1%). V gene TRBV7-2 combines with J gene TRBJ2-7; 9 bases map to TRBD1. The CDR3 is made up of 14 amino acids. Germline-derived CDR1 and CDR2 are SGHTA and FQGNSA. The ends lost 6 bases at V and 3 bases at J; junction bases unmatched: 6. The DNA of the CDR3 is TGTGCCAGCAGTAGACCGGGACAGGGCTACGAGCAGTACTTC. Translated: CASSRPGQGYEQYF. Full variable domain (missing parts from reference TRBV7-2 and TRBJ2-7): GAGVSQSPSNKVTEKGKDVELRCDPISGHTALYWYRQSLGQGLEFLIYFQGNSAPDKSGLPSDRFSAERTGGSVSTLTIQRTQQEDSAVYLCASSRPGQGYEQYFGPGTRLTVT.

V is TRBV6-6 and J is TRBJ1-2; possible D gene TRBD1, 6 bases. The CDR3 consists of 16 residues. The germline CDR1 and CDR2 sequences are MNHNY and SVGAGI (reference sequence). V was clipped by 6 bases and J by 4 bases, with 21 bases between them. DNA for the CDR3: TGTGCCAGCAGCCAAATTAGGGGGGCAGACGCCTATGGCTACACCTTC. Translated: CASSQIRGADAYGYTF.

This rearrangement joins TRBV5-1 to TRBJ2-5, with 11 bases fitting TRBD2. Losses at the gene ends were 4 bases for V and 2 bases for J; bases not matched to a gene: 4. Germline loops: CDR1 SGHRS, CDR2 YFSETQ. The CDR3 loop spans 15 amino acids. In DNA, the CDR3 is TGCGCCAGCAGCAAGGGGACTAGCGGACAAGAGACCCAGTACTTC. Its translation is CASSKGTSGQETQYF.

The chain recombines TRBV19 with TRBJ2-5; 13 positions agree with TRBD2. V lost 5 bases and J lost 1; bases outside the gene matches: 7. The length of the CDR3 is 17 residues. The V gene's germline CDR1 is LNHDA and CDR2 SQIVND (reference sequence). CDR3 loop: CASSLTSGGPFQETQYF. CDR3 bases: TGTGCCAGTAGTTTGACTAGCGGGGGGCCCTTCCAAGAGACCCAGTACTTC.

CDR3 amino acids: CASSRRVISAYEQYF. The CDR3 region has the DNA TGTGCCAGCAGTCGTAGGGTGATCAGCGCCTACGAGCAGTACTTC. This sequence joins TRBV2 and TRBJ2-7; D unresolved. Trimming removed 5 bases at V and 2 bases at J, with 16 bases between. Germline CDR1 is SNHLY and CDR2 is FYNNEI. The CDR3 has 15 amino acids. The variable domain in full, completed from reference TRBV2 and TRBJ2-7, reads EPEVTQTPSHQVTQMGQEVILRCVPISNHLYFYWYRQILGQKVEFLVSFYNNEISEKSEIFDDQFSVERPDGSNFTLKIRSTKLEDSAMYFCASSRRVISAYEQYFGPGTRLTVT.

This clonotype was counted between two and nine times. The chain links TRBV19 to TRBJ1-1; 9 bases align to TRBD1. The junction had 9 bases not matched to a gene; V was cut back by 7 bases and J by 3 bases. This CDR3 has 15 residues. Germline V gene data show CDR1 as LNHDA and CDR2 as SQIVND (reference sequence). CDR3 nucleotides: TGTGCCAGTACCGTGACGGGACAGGGCTACACTGAAGCTTTCTTT. It encodes CASTVTGQGYTEAFF. The full variable domain, in which reference TRBV19 and TRBJ1-1 provide the parts outside the CDR3, is DGGITQSPKYLFRKEGQNVTLSCEQNLNHDAMYWYRQDPGQGLRLIYYSQIVNDFQKGDIAEGYSVSREKKESFPLTVTSAQKNPTAFYLCASTVTGQGYTEAFFGQGTRLTVV.

Regarding this clonotype: Sequence at one end of the junction differs from germline and may be a read error. The J gene is TRBJ2-7, the V gene TRBV4-1; TRBD2 aligns across 7 bases. The CDR3 has 15 amino acids. Per germline, CDR1 MGHRA and CDR2 YSYEKL. For the CDR3, the DNA is TGTGCCAGCAGCCCTTGGGGGGGGAGCTCCTACAAGCAGTACTTC. It yields the protein CASSPWGGSSYKQYF.